The 14 T cell receptor beta chains given below trace back to one sample, sequenced in a study of blood T cell repertoires in COVID-19. The repertoire was sequenced with immunoSEQ multiplex PCR; TCRdb's copy has only in-frame clones and lacks some. The table lists 140,000 to 150,000 clones, approximately 87% of them singletons. Sequencing was performed on peripheral blood. The source is a woman aged 50 to 60 with active or convalescent COVID-19.

This CDR3 reads CASSKRSRKEGPPIFSYNEQFF. The CDR3 DNA reads TGTGCCAGCAGCAAAAGGAGCAGAAAGGAGGGGCCGCCGATTTTCTCCTACAATGAGCAGTTCTTC. This rearrangement joins TRBV21-1 to TRBJ2-1; the table names TRBD2, a call not compared with the DNA. TRBV21-1 is a documented pseudogene. CDR3 length: 22 residues.

The V call is TRBV27, the J call TRBJ2-7; 9 nucleotides line up with TRBD2. The CDR3 length is 15 residues. With V trimmed by 2 bases and J by 4 bases, 6 bases remained unmatched. CDR1 is MNHEY, CDR2 SMNVEV, per germline (reference sequence). The CDR3 protein is CASSLLGLAVYEQYF. Here the CDR3 DNA reads TGTGCCAGCAGTTTACTGGGACTAGCAGTTTACGAGCAGTACTTC.

This clone was observed once. The chain combines TRBV6-5 with TRBJ1-2; 8 positions match TRBD1. The CDR3 length is 13 residues. CDR1 and CDR2 (germline): MNHEY, SVGAGI. V was pared by 6 bases and J by 5 bases, with 5 bases of the junction left unmatched. CDR3 amino acids: CASSPDREYGYTF. The CDR3 bases are TGTGCCAGCAGCCCGGACAGGGAATATGGCTACACCTTC.

This clone appeared once. J is TRBJ2-2 and V is TRBV6-2 or TRBV6-3, with 7 bases aligning to TRBD1. CDR3 length: 16 amino acids. Germline CDR1 and CDR2: MNHEY and SVGEGT. Losses at the gene ends were 2 bases for V and 1 base for J; bases not matched to a gene: 4. DNA for the CDR3: TGTGCCAGCAGTTACGGACAGGTCCTGAACACCGGGGAGCTGTTTTTT. Translation gives CASSYGQVLNTGELFF.

The genes are TRBV29-1 and TRBJ1-2, with TRBD1 matching 12 bases. The CDR3 has 16 residues. With V trimmed by 6 bases and J by 0 bases, 8 bases remained unmatched. Germline loops: CDR1 SQVTM, CDR2 ANQGSEA. CDR3 amino acids: CSVGQGAPGPNYGYTF. The CDR3 DNA follows: TGCAGCGTGGGACAGGGGGCCCCCGGTCCTAACTATGGCTACACCTTC.

This clone was counted a single time. The chain recombines TRBV27 with TRBJ2-7, with D possibly TRBD1 on 6 matching bases. Germline V gene lookup returns CDR1 MNHEY and CDR2 SMNVEV (reference sequence). The CDR3 has 14 amino acids. Trimming took off 6 bases at V and 0 bases at J, with 12 bases between the two ends. The DNA for the CDR3 is TGTGCCAGCAGGCTACAGGGAACCTCCTACGAGCAGTACTTC. It is translated as CASRLQGTSYEQYF.

This clone came up once. The chain uses TRBV28 and TRBJ1-2, with TRBD1 matching 9 bases. J was trimmed by 2 bases and V by 9 bases; bases with no gene match: 4. Germline loops: CDR1 MDHEN, CDR2 SYDVKM. The CDR3 covers 13 residues. This CDR3 reads CASDRGLNYGYTF. Here the CDR3 DNA reads TGTGCCAGTGACAGGGGGTTGAACTATGGCTACACCTTC.

The genes are TRBV19 and TRBJ1-1, with a weak D call TRBD1 (5 bases). Germline V lookup: CDR1 LNHDA, CDR2 SQIVND (reference sequence). The CDR3 runs to 16 residues. With 5 bases removed from V and 5 bases from J, the gap between germline ends came to 21 bases. Written as DNA, the CDR3 is TGTGCCAGTAGTCCCAGGGTAGAGGCCCGAACGACTGAAGCTTTCTTT. Protein: CASSPRVEARTTEAFF.

The rearrangement joins TRBV18 to TRBJ2-5, with a weak D call TRBD1 (5 bases). CDR1 is KGHSH and CDR2 is LQKENI in the germline V gene. CDR3 length: 13 amino acids. V shed 4 bases and J shed 5 bases, with 11 bases lying between them. CDR3 nucleotide sequence: TGTGCCAGCTCACGTGGACAAGAGGAGACCCAGTACTTC. This translates into CASSRGQEETQYF.

V is TRBV7-2 and J is TRBJ2-1; TRBD2 aligns across 12 bases. The CDR3 totals 15 residues. V shed 5 bases, J shed 8 bases, and the junction held 7 bases outside the gene matches. CDR1 is SGHTA, CDR2 FQGNSA, per germline. The CDR3 sequence: CASSRGLAGFYEQFF. The CDR3 DNA is TGTGCCAGCAGCCGGGGACTAGCGGGTTTTTATGAGCAGTTCTTC.

The chain is built from TRBV18 and TRBJ2-1, with 10 bases aligning to TRBD2. V gave up 2 bases and J gave up 9 bases; unmatched junction bases: 10. CDR1 KGHSH and CDR2 LQKENI come from the germline V gene. This CDR3 comprises 16 residues. The CDR3 bases are TGTGCCAGCTCACCAAAGGGAAGCGGGGGGGCTGGTGAGCAGTTCTTC. It specifies CASSPKGSGGAGEQFF.

The rearrangement joins TRBV27 to TRBJ2-1; 10 positions match TRBD2. This CDR3 region has 17 residues. Per germline, CDR1 MNHEY and CDR2 SMNVEV (reference sequence). V dropped 2 bases and J dropped 2; count of bases not matched to a gene: 6. The CDR3 spells CASSLEVAGGAYNEQFF. The DNA of the CDR3 is TGTGCCAGCAGTTTAGAGGTAGCGGGAGGTGCCTACAATGAGCAGTTCTTC.

J is TRBJ1-6 and V is TRBV30; D perhaps matches TRBD1 (5 bases). This CDR3 spans 15 amino acids. Germline V gene data show CDR1 as GTSNPN and CDR2 as SVGIG (reference sequence). V was clipped by 5 bases and J by 8 bases, with 19 bases between them. The CDR3 region has the DNA TGTGCCTGGGAGGGGTTGGGTCCCTACTATTCACCCCTCCACTTT. Amino acid sequence: CAWEGLGPYYSPLHF.

The rearrangement joins TRBV6-5 to TRBJ2-1, with D possibly being TRBD1 (7 bases). V lost 2 bases and J 5 bases, leaving 16 bases between the germline ends. Germline-derived CDR1 and CDR2 are MNHEY and SVGAGI. The CDR3 runs to 16 residues. CDR3 protein: CASSYTDRRGHNEQFF. CDR3 coding DNA: TGTGCCAGCAGTTACACGGACAGGAGGGGACACAATGAGCAGTTCTTC.